This T cell receptor (beta chain) is from a study of long-term antiretroviral therapy in people with HIV. Trimming cost V 0 bases and J 2 bases, with 8 bases left between them. CDR1 is SGDLS, CDR2 YYNGEE, per germline. The CDR3 loop spans 14 amino acids. About this clone: Its antigen is unknown.

Running of the v3.0 immunoSEQ assay took place at survey level. Sequencing used immunoSEQ multiplex PCR; TCRdb keeps in-frame clones, though not all of them. The table has 40,000 or so clones, 65% to 90% seen once. Treatment locations for all participants with HIV were in the United States. The study used samples holding about 1-10 million cryopreserved PBMC before DNA extraction. Whole-study results and caveats: Controls showed broader CDR3 length ranges than did the HIV repertoires. Participants lacked recorded data on ART adherence, viral resistance or therapy changes.

This clonotype originated in a man in his late teens or twenties with HIV. The chain uses TRBV9 and TRBJ1-1; no firm D call. Sequencing was performed on unsorted PBMCs, taken 0.3 years after starting antiretroviral therapy. Written as DNA, the CDR3 is TGTGCCAGCAGCGTAGCGGCTGAAAACACTGAAGCTTTCTTT. Translation gives CASSVAAENTEAFF.